These 14 T cell receptor beta chains came from one sample sequenced in a study of cytomegalovirus exposure and HLA in healthy donors. Some clones are missing from TCRdb's copy, which holds only in-frame ones; the method was immunoSEQ multiplex PCR. Seen here are roughly 130,000 clones, roughly 90% observed once, and the top ten hold just under 3%. The sample taken for sequencing was PBMCs. These TCRs come from a man younger than 30 in good health and CMV-seronegative.

This clone appeared once. This chain connects TRBV7-2 to TRBJ2-2, with 11 bases fitting TRBD2. Germline V CDR1 and CDR2: SGHTA, FQGNSA. The V segment lost 1 base and the J segment 2 bases; nucleotides outside the gene matches: 6. The CDR3 totals 18 residues. CDR3 residues: CASSLGPGTSGNTGELFF. The DNA for the CDR3 is TGTGCCAGCAGCTTAGGACCCGGGACTAGCGGTAACACCGGGGAGCTGTTTTTT.

This chain uses TRBV27 with TRBJ2-1; perhaps TRBD1 as D (6 bases). V was cut by 3 bases and J by 0 bases, with 12 bases left in between. Germline V gene sequence: CDR1 MNHEY, CDR2 SMNVEV (reference sequence). This CDR3 is built from 16 residues. DNA for the CDR3: TGTGCCAGCAGTTTCAAAGGGGGTAGCTCCTACAATGAGCAGTTCTTC. Its protein product is CASSFKGGSSYNEQFF.

The V call is TRBV12-5, the J call TRBJ1-4; 7 nucleotides match TRBD1. The CDR3 loop spans 16 amino acids. Germline CDR1 reads LGHNT; CDR2 reads FRNRAP. The J segment lost 3 bases and the V segment lost 2 bases, leaving 6 bases of the junction unmatched. The CDR3 is CASGLSTGEPNEKLFF. CDR3 DNA: TGTGCTAGTGGTTTGTCTACAGGGGAACCTAATGAAAAACTGTTTTTT.

The sample holds one count of this clone. This chain connects TRBV12-5 to TRBJ2-7; the D gene is possibly TRBD2 (6 bases). CDR3 length equals 18 residues. Trimming shortened V by 4 bases and J by 3 bases, and 25 bases separated the two germline ends. Germline V gene lookup returns CDR1 LGHNT and CDR2 FRNRAP. In DNA form, the CDR3 reads TGTGCTAGTGGTTCCGAATATAAGGGGTCGGGAGCTTTCTACGAGCAGTACTTC. Protein sequence: CASGSEYKGSGAFYEQYF.

CDR3 in amino acids: CACGRGGETQYF. Written as DNA, the CDR3 is TGTGCTTGCGGAAGGGGGGGCGAGACCCAGTACTTC. The gene calls are TRBV27 and TRBJ2-5, with a tentative D call TRBD2 (7 bases). Germline assignment: CDR1 MNHEY and CDR2 SMNVEV (reference sequence). The CDR3 loop spans 12 amino acids.

V is TRBV28 and J is TRBJ2-1; 8 nucleotides line up with TRBD2. Germline V lookup: CDR1 MDHEN, CDR2 SYDVKM. The CDR3 sequence is 15 residues long. V was pared by 10 bases and J by 0 bases, with 8 bases of the junction left unmatched. The CDR3 loop is CATFPSGSSYNEQFF. CDR3 in DNA: TGTGCCACCTTCCCGAGCGGGAGCTCCTACAATGAGCAGTTCTTC.

The chain joins TRBV7-2 to TRBJ1-2, with 9 bases identical to TRBD1. Germline loops: CDR1 SGHTA, CDR2 FQGNSA. The V and J ends lost 3 bases and 3 bases, in that order; junction bases with no gene match: 8. This CDR3 is 16 amino acids long. CDR3 amino acids: CASSFSTGGFHYGYTF. CDR3 in DNA: TGTGCCAGCAGCTTTTCTACAGGGGGCTTCCACTATGGCTACACCTTC.

The CDR3 bases are TGCGCCAGCAGCTTGGGACGGAGCACGGGGGAAAATGAAAAACTGTTTTTT. Amino acid sequence: CASSLGRSTGENEKLFF. This rearrangement joins TRBV5-1 to TRBJ1-4; D possibly corresponds to TRBD1 (5 bases). This CDR3 has 17 residues. V lost 0 bases, J lost 5 bases, and 17 bases lay in between. The germline V gene encodes CDR1 SGHRS and CDR2 YFSETQ.

The chain uses TRBV7-2 and TRBJ2-7; 7 positions agree with TRBD1. This CDR3 has 12 residues. J was trimmed by 5 bases and V by 4 bases; bases with no gene match: 2. Looked up from germline, CDR1 is SGHTA and CDR2 is FQGNSA. The CDR3 bases are TGTGCCAGCAGCTCGACAGGGAACGAGCAGTACTTC. Its translation is CASSSTGNEQYF.

This CDR3 is CASSQEGRGRAAGVDTQYF. The CDR3 DNA follows: TGTGCCAGCAGCCAAGAGGGGAGAGGGAGGGCCGCGGGAGTCGATACGCAGTATTTT. The V call is TRBV4-2, the J call TRBJ2-3; 7 positions match TRBD2. Trimming cost V 0 bases and J 6 bases; bases outside gene matches: 18. CDR1 is LGHNA and CDR2 is YNFKEQ in the germline V gene. There are 19 residues in the CDR3.

The chain joins TRBV28 to TRBJ2-1; D may be TRBD1 (6 bases). Trimming removed 1 base at V and 4 bases at J, with 11 bases between. Looked up from germline, CDR1 is MDHEN and CDR2 is SYDVKM. The CDR3 is made up of 15 amino acids. The CDR3 DNA sequence: TGTGCCAGCAGTTTATACAGGGACCCTTACAATGAGCAGTTCTTC. Translation gives CASSLYRDPYNEQFF.

The gene calls are TRBV9 and TRBJ2-3, with 12 bases fitting TRBD2. Germline assignment: CDR1 SGDLS and CDR2 YYNGEE. Trimming removed 3 bases from V and 6 bases from J; junction bases left unmatched: 8. The CDR3 runs 16 residues. The CDR3 is CASSAGLAGAGDTQYF. The CDR3 DNA is TGTGCCAGCAGCGCGGGACTAGCGGGTGCCGGGGATACGCAGTATTTT.

The chain combines TRBV19 with TRBJ2-2; tentatively, D is TRBD2 (7 bases). The CDR3 length is 15 residues. V was pared by 4 bases and J by 0 bases, with 9 bases between. Germline V lookup: CDR1 LNHDA, CDR2 SQIVND (reference sequence). Here the CDR3 reads CASSTGGANTGELFF. The DNA for the CDR3 is TGTGCCAGTAGTACGGGGGGCGCGAACACCGGGGAGCTGTTTTTT.

The rearrangement joins TRBV5-1 to TRBJ2-3, with 8 bases lining up with TRBD1. The V gene's germline CDR1 is SGHRS and CDR2 YFSETQ. CDR3 size: 14 residues. V dropped 3 bases and J dropped 4; count of bases not matched to a gene: 4. CDR3 region: CASSYSGGPDTQYF. The CDR3, as DNA: TGCGCCAGCAGCTATTCAGGGGGCCCAGATACGCAGTATTTT. The full variable domain, completed using reference TRBV5-1 and TRBJ2-3, is KAGVTQTPRYLIKTRGQQVTLSCSPISGHRSVSWYQQTPGQGLQFLFEYFSETQRNKGNFPGRFSGRQFSNSRSEMNVSTLELGDSALYLCASSYSGGPDTQYFGPGTRLTVL.